This T cell receptor beta chain appears in the sequencing data of a study of blood T cell repertoires in COVID-19. Study summary: The United States, Italy and Spain were the sources of the acute and convalescent COVID-19 samples. PBMCs, B-cell-depleted T cells, or T cells provided the cDNA or gDNA that made up the material.

Trimming took 1 base from V and 6 from J; bases not matched to a gene: 5. CDR1 and CDR2 from the germline V gene are MNHNS and SASEGT. The CDR3 spans 15 residues. This clone was seen only once. TCRdb's copy holds only in-frame clones and misses some; the assay was immunoSEQ multiplex PCR. The data hold about 140,000 clones, with over 70% observed a single time. Cohort placement rested on clinical history that participants reported themselves. Sequenced material: PBMCs or T cells enriched from blood (not recorded which). This receptor was obtained from a man in his 70s who had been exposed to COVID-19. The chain is built from TRBV6-1 and TRBJ2-3; 9 nucleotides match TRBD1. The DNA for the CDR3 is TGTGCCAGCAGTGAAGGGGACAGGGAGCTGGATACGCAGTATTTT. Encoded protein: CASSEGDRELDTQYF.